This T cell receptor (beta chain) derives from a study of blood T cell repertoires in COVID-19. As for the study in general: Whether acute or convalescent, the COVID-19 samples came from the United States, Italy and Spain. The cDNA or gDNA used as material had been derived from T cells, B-cell-depleted T cells, or PBMCs.

The V end was cut by 3 bases, the J end by 5 bases, with 11 bases between. Looked up from germline, CDR1 is LNHDA and CDR2 is SQIVND (reference sequence). This CDR3 region has 14 residues. The table lists this clone with a count of one. Authors' analysis steps: Cell counts per sample came from amplifying reference gene primers. Sequencing was performed with immunoSEQ multiplex PCR; in TCRdb, only in-frame clones are kept and a portion is missing. That table supplies the V and J calls and clone size; D and trimming were determined from the DNA. The sample has about 57,000 clones, 80% to 90% seen once. Categorization into cohorts depended on clinical history that participants reported.

The specimen was PBMCs or T cells enriched from blood (not recorded which). V usage is TRBV19 and J usage is TRBJ2-1; a weak D match, TRBD1 (6 bases). The clonotype originates from a woman in her 40s with acute COVID-19. The CDR3 is CASSITGTNNEQFF. For the CDR3, the DNA is TGTGCCAGTAGTATCACCGGGACAAACAATGAGCAGTTCTTC.